This T cell receptor beta chain was sequenced for a study of T cell changes during pregnancy in multiple sclerosis (dated by TCRdb to the late 2010s). For context, the study as a whole: In women with multiple sclerosis, the researchers looked at how the T cell repertoire shifted as pregnancy progressed.

The method was the immunoSEQ multiplex PCR assay. TCRdb's version of the immuneACCESS table is confined to in-frame rearrangements and falls short of the full clone set. An unresolved V gene accounts for under half of the shortfall where checked; the remainder is of unknown origin. The sample data list 25,000 to 30,000 clones, and roughly 89% of these were observed just once. The ten largest account for 8% of the sample. Based on the germline V gene, the CDR1 and CDR2 sequences are LGHNA and YSLEER. V and J are truncated by 1 base and 7 bases respectively, leaving an intervening sequence of 14 bases. Counted from cysteine to phenylalanine, this CDR3 has 15 amino acids. The only DNA kept is the CDR3, 45 bases in frame from the first base. About this clone itself: It lacks a known antigen. The sample holds no much larger clone one base away, and base qualities are not on file.

Recombination connected TRBV4-3 to TRBJ2-1; the D gene is perhaps TRBD2, on 7 matching bases. The sequencing here drew on CD8+ T cells from peripheral blood mononuclear cells, taken before pregnancy. The TCR comes from a female donor with multiple sclerosis, enrolled in a pregnancy study. DNA sequence: TGCGCCAGCAGCCAAGGACCGGGGGGCCGTAATGAGCAGTTCTTC. The encoded protein is CASSQGPGGRNEQFF.